A single sample is the source of the 17 T cell receptor beta chains below, sequenced in a study of cytomegalovirus exposure and HLA in healthy donors. It was with 60 Vbeta and 13 Jbeta primers that the PCR ran. The protocol was immunoSEQ multiplex PCR, while the TCRdb copy is restricted to in-frame clones and leaves out a portion. The data contain about 78,000 clones, 72% of them seen just once; the ten biggest clones take up approximately 12%. Sequenced input: PBMCs. The receptors were sampled from a woman in her 40s in good health and CMV-seropositive.

This clone has just a few counts. The chain has TRBV5-8 and TRBJ2-3, with D possibly matching TRBD1 (6 bases). CDR3 size: 16 residues. V was cut by 4 bases and J by 0 bases, with 15 bases left in between. Per the germline V gene, CDR1 is SGHTS and CDR2 is YDEGEE. In DNA form, the CDR3 reads TGTGCCAGCAGCATAAAACAGGGAGCTAGCACAGATACGCAGTATTTT. Its protein is CASSIKQGASTDTQYF.

This rearrangement joins TRBV13 to TRBJ1-1; 7 nucleotides match TRBD1. The CDR3 is made up of 13 amino acids. V dropped 7 bases and J dropped 1; count of bases not matched to a gene: 3. Germline assignment: CDR1 PRHDT and CDR2 FYEKMQ (reference sequence). The CDR3 coding sequence is TGTGCCAGCATTCGACAGGGGAACACTGAAGCTTTCTTT. Encoded protein: CASIRQGNTEAFF.

The chain recombines TRBV9 with TRBJ2-6; the D gene is possibly TRBD1 (6 bases). Per the germline V gene, CDR1 is SGDLS and CDR2 is YYNGEE. The CDR3 is made up of 16 amino acids. Deletions cut 3 bases from V and 1 base from J, with 11 bases between. The CDR3 region is CASSALGQSGANVLTF. DNA for the CDR3: TGTGCCAGCAGCGCCCTCGGACAGTCTGGGGCCAACGTCCTGACTTTC.

The CDR3 sequence: CASMLAGGGNEQFF. CDR3 DNA sequence: TGTGCCAGCATGCTAGCGGGAGGGGGTAATGAGCAGTTCTTC. This chain links TRBV25-1 with TRBJ2-1, with TRBD2 matching 12 bases. CDR1 and CDR2 (germline): MGHDK, SYGVNS. The CDR3 runs to 14 residues. Unmatched junction bases numbered 5, after V lost 7 bases and J lost 7 bases.

This chain connects TRBV5-1 to TRBJ2-3; TRBD2 matches at 9 bases. CDR1 is SGHRS and CDR2 is YFSETQ in the germline V gene. V lost 3 bases, J lost 6 bases, and 8 bases stayed unmatched. This CDR3 region has 15 residues. The DNA for the CDR3 is TGCGCCAGCAGCTCCTTAGCGGGAGATTACGATACGCAGTATTTT. Its protein is CASSSLAGDYDTQYF.

This sequence joins TRBV4-3 and TRBJ2-1; possible D gene TRBD2, 6 bases. The CDR3 totals 12 residues. V was shortened by 2 bases and J by 8 bases, with 7 bases between the two germline ends. Germline values: CDR1 LGHNA, CDR2 YSLEER. CDR3 DNA: TGCGCCAGCAGCCAATCGGGGGATGAGCAGTTCTTC. Residues: CASSQSGDEQFF.

This clone was seen a handful of times. This chain links TRBV5-1 with TRBJ2-1; D is uncertain. The ends were cut back, 6 bases at V and 8 bases at J, with 12 bases in the middle. The length of the CDR3 is 12 residues. Germline CDR1 is SGHRS and CDR2 is YFSETQ. The CDR3 protein is CASNRGIHEQFF. The DNA of the CDR3 is TGCGCCAGCAATCGTGGCATCCATGAGCAGTTCTTC.

CDR3: CASSETGDYGYTF. The CDR3 nucleotides read TGTGCCAGCAGTGAGACAGGGGACTATGGCTACACCTTC. This chain connects TRBV6-1 to TRBJ1-2; 8 positions agree with TRBD1. The length of the CDR3 is 13 residues. Per the germline V gene, CDR1 is MNHNS and CDR2 is SASEGT. Losses at the gene ends were 3 bases for V and 3 bases for J; bases not matched to a gene: 0.

This clone came up a few times. The chain couples TRBV5-1 to TRBJ1-5; D might be TRBD1 (5 bases). This CDR3 has 15 amino acids. CDR1 is SGHRS and CDR2 is YFSETQ in the germline V gene. Trimming took off 0 bases at V and 3 bases at J, with 10 bases between the two ends. CDR3 coding DNA: TGCGCCAGCAGCTTGGATGGGGGGGACAATCAGCCCCAGCATTTT. Protein: CASSLDGGDNQPQHF.

Worth noting for this clone: The junction differs from germline at one of its ends, possibly a read error. The chain employs TRBV29-1 and TRBJ2-7; 7 bases line up with TRBD2. CDR1 is SQVTM, CDR2 ANQGSEA, per germline. The CDR3 contains 12 residues. The CDR3 sequence is CSVAGGVHEQHF. The CDR3 nucleotides are TGCAGCGTTGCTGGGGGGGTCCACGAGCAGCACTTC.

Worth noting for this clone: The junction departs from germline at one end; a sequencing error may be responsible. J is TRBJ2-5 and V is TRBV7-7, with a weak D call TRBD2 (6 bases). The CDR3 extends over 15 amino acids. Per the germline V gene, CDR1 is SSHAT and CDR2 is FNYEAQ (reference sequence). DNA of the CDR3: TGTGCTAGCAGCGCATCCAGGCACCGGGGGGAGACCCAGTACTTC. Translating it yields CASSASRHRGETQYF.

CDR3 DNA: TGCAGCGTAGCGGGAGGGAGCTCCTACGAGCAGTACTTC. Translating it yields CSVAGGSSYEQYF. The genes are TRBV29-1 and TRBJ2-7; 10 bases line up with TRBD2. This CDR3 has 13 residues. Germline V CDR1 and CDR2: SQVTM, ANQGSEA. The trim removed 6 bases at V and 0 bases at J, leaving 2 bases unmatched.

The rearrangement links TRBV19 to TRBJ1-1, with TRBD1 matching over 7 bases. J was trimmed by 3 bases and V by 4 bases; bases with no gene match: 5. Germline CDR1 reads LNHDA; CDR2 reads SQIVND (reference sequence). The CDR3 has 14 amino acids. The CDR3 reads CASSNRGRDTEAFF. CDR3 DNA: TGTGCCAGTAGTAACAGGGGAAGAGACACTGAAGCTTTCTTT.

The chain recombines TRBV5-1 with TRBJ2-2, with 9 bases that match TRBD1. CDR1 is SGHRS, CDR2 YFSETQ, per germline. This CDR3 spans 16 amino acids. J lost 1 base, V lost 0 bases, and 1 base had no gene match. The CDR3: CASSLAGQGNTGELFF. CDR3 nucleotide sequence: TGCGCCAGCAGCTTGGCGGGACAGGGGAACACCGGGGAGCTGTTTTTT. The variable domain in full, completed from reference TRBV5-1 and TRBJ2-2, reads KAGVTQTPRYLIKTRGQQVTLSCSPISGHRSVSWYQQTPGQGLQFLFEYFSETQRNKGNFPGRFSGRQFSNSRSEMNVSTLELGDSALYLCASSLAGQGNTGELFFGEGSRLTVL.

The genes are TRBV19 and TRBJ2-7; 11 bases fit TRBD2. The CDR3 contains 14 residues. Germline V gene lookup returns CDR1 LNHDA and CDR2 SQIVND (reference sequence). J gave up 7 bases and V 4 bases, and 6 bases lay outside the gene matches. CDR3 DNA sequence: TGTGCCAGTAGTACACTAGCGGGAGTTCAAGAGCAGTACTTC. Encoded protein: CASSTLAGVQEQYF.

The chain uses TRBV9 and TRBJ2-1; TRBD2 matches at 10 bases. Germline CDR1 SGDLS, CDR2 YYNGEE. V shed 0 bases, J shed 11 bases, and the junction held 11 bases outside the gene matches. This CDR3 comprises 16 residues. The chain's CDR3 is CASSVGLAGDTSKQFF. DNA of the CDR3: TGTGCCAGCAGCGTAGGGCTAGCGGGGGACACCTCTAAGCAGTTCTTC.

This chain uses TRBV13 with TRBJ2-7; D is possibly TRBD2 (6 bases). This CDR3 has 13 amino acids. CDR1 and CDR2 (germline): PRHDT, FYEKMQ (reference sequence). V was trimmed by 4 bases and J by 7 bases, leaving 14 bases between them. CDR3 sequence (DNA): TGTGCCAGCAGCTCCCTGGGACTGGGGGAGCAGTACTTC. Translated, it gives CASSSLGLGEQYF.